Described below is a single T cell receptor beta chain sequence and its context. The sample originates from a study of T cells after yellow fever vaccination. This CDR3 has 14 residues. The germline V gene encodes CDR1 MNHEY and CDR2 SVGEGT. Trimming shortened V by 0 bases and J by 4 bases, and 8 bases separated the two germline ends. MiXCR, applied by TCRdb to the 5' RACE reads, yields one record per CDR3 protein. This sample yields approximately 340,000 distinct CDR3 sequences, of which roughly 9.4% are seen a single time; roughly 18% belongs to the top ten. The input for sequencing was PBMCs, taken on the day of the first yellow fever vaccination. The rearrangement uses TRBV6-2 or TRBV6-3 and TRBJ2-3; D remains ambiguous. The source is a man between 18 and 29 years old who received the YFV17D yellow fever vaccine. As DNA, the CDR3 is TGTGCCAGCAGTTACTCCCCAGAGGCAGATACGCAGTATTTT. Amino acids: CASSYSPEADTQYF.